A selection of T cell receptor beta chains follows, all from one sample in a study of metastatic and nonmetastatic thyroid tumors. TCRdb used MiXCR to call clones anew from the PCR reads. The top ten clones hold roughly 24% of a sample with around 23,000 clones, 20% to 25% of them seen once. The sequenced sample was blood. All receptors derive from a male donor with papillary thyroid cancer or a benign thyroid nodule (not recorded which). Some clones in this sample may be carry-over from other donors' samples. Each CDR3 is given with its conserved first and last residue.

v_gene: TRBV24-1
j_gene: TRBJ2-2
CDR3aa: CATRTATNTGELFF

v_gene: TRBV7-2
j_gene: TRBJ2-7
CDR3aa: CASSLVVGQNYEQYF

v_gene: TRBV4-1
j_gene: TRBJ2-3
CDR3aa: CASSQDPADTQYF

v_gene: TRBV6-1
j_gene: TRBJ1-4
CDR3aa: CASSTGFGGTNEKLFF

v_gene: TRBV6-1
j_gene: TRBJ1-2
CDR3aa: CESSDTGQGNYGYTF

v_gene: TRBV20-1
j_gene: TRBJ2-1
CDR3aa: CSAPSPLRSSYNEQFF

v_gene: TRBV14
j_gene: TRBJ1-2
CDR3aa: CASSQTGTASGYTF

v_gene: TRBV6-1
j_gene: TRBJ1-2
CDR3aa: CASKLQGACGYTF

v_gene: TRBV28
j_gene: TRBJ1-1
CDR3aa: CASSPRAGSLVNTEAFF

v_gene: TRBV11-1
j_gene: TRBJ1-2
CDR3aa: CASSLPRGDGYTF

v_gene: TRBV6-1
j_gene: TRBJ1-3
CDR3aa: CASSSRLMGNTIYF

v_gene: TRBV12-5
j_gene: TRBJ1-6
CDR3aa: CASGLAGQGDSPLHF

v_gene: TRBV25-1
j_gene: TRBJ2-2
CDR3aa: CASSESWGSDTEELFF

v_gene: TRBV3-1
j_gene: TRBJ1-1
CDR3aa: CASRQHNRGTEAFF

v_gene: TRBV20-1
j_gene: TRBJ2-5
CDR3aa: CSATSGGRQETQYF

v_gene: TRBV2
j_gene: TRBJ2-5
CDR3aa: CASSGVVAIQETQYF

v_gene: TRBV12-3/TRBV12-4
j_gene: TRBJ2-5
CDR3aa: CASSLTGRGGSQETQYF

v_gene: TRBV15
j_gene: TRBJ2-3
CDR3aa: CATSRRGDLNTDTQYF

v_gene: TRBV20-1
j_gene: TRBJ2-3
CDR3aa: CSAFSARLRGGQPDTQYF

v_gene: TRBV18
j_gene: TRBJ2-7
CDR3aa: CASSPPGMTYEQYF

v_gene: TRBV6-1
j_gene: TRBJ1-4
CDR3aa: CASSPMGQDQNEKLFF

v_gene: TRBV29-1
j_gene: TRBJ1-1
CDR3aa: CSLVWKVSEAFF